The 11 T cell receptor beta chains below all came from one sample that was sequenced in a study of read filtering for tumor transcriptome and immune sequencing. This library used around 0.4 ug RNA and molecular barcoded adaptors spanning alpha/delta and beta/gamma chains. TCRdb redid the calling of the reads with MiXCR, one entry per CDR3 protein. The sample has about 37,000 distinct CDR3 sequences; approximately 15% are singletons. Sequencing used a population of CD138-negative cells sorted from bone marrow. These TCRs come from a donor at least 40 years old with multiple myeloma.

A remark on this clonotype: Since a much larger clone is just one base distant, this may be a read error. The chain links TRBV29-1 to TRBJ2-3, with a tentative D call TRBD2 (5 bases). From germline, CDR1 is SQVTM and CDR2 ANQGSEA. Trimming cost V 7 bases and J 0 bases, with 11 bases left between them. The CDR3 spans 13 residues. The CDR3 loop reads CSAEGHSTDTQYF. The CDR3 nucleotides are TGCAGCGCTGAGGGCCACAGCACAGATACGCAGTATTTT.

This clonotype was seen repeatedly, ten times or more. The chain employs TRBV6-5 and TRBJ2-5; 11 nucleotides match TRBD2. The J segment lost 4 bases and the V segment lost 6 bases, leaving 4 bases of the junction unmatched. Per germline, CDR1 MNHEY and CDR2 SVGAGI. This CDR3 has 14 amino acids. The CDR3 nucleotides read TGTGCCAGCAGCATGCTAGCGGGAGGAGAGACCCAGTACTTC. This sequence encodes CASSMLAGGETQYF.

V and J are TRBV5-6 and TRBJ2-5; the D is unclear. Germline CDR1 is SGHDT and CDR2 is YYEEEE. V was shortened by 4 bases and J by 2 bases, with 12 bases between the two germline ends. The CDR3 extends over 14 amino acids. The CDR3 DNA reads as TGTGCCAGCAGCCAAACCGGGCCACAAGAGACCCAGTACTTC. Translated, it gives CASSQTGPQETQYF.

This clonotype was seen a handful of times. A much bigger clone sits one base away, suggesting this may be a read error. No conserved phenylalanine or tryptophan ends this CDR3, so it is likely a read error. The CDR3 spells CASSKQTNTGELFL. The CDR3, as DNA: TGTGCCTCAAGCAAACAAACAAACACCGGGGAGCTGTTTCTT. The genes are TRBV6-5 and TRBJ2-2; D gene unclear. The CDR3 spans 14 residues. Per germline, CDR1 MNHEY and CDR2 SVGAGI. V lost 11 bases and J 2 bases, leaving 15 bases between the germline ends.

The sample holds many counts of this clonotype. The gene calls are TRBV5-5 and TRBJ1-5; possible D gene TRBD1, 6 bases. V dropped 4 bases and J dropped 1 base, with 12 bases sitting between them. CDR3 length: 15 amino acids. Per germline, CDR1 SGHKS and CDR2 YYEKEE (reference sequence). Written as DNA, the CDR3 is TGTGCCAGCAGCCCAAAAACAGGGAGCAATCAGCCCCAGCATTTT. Protein sequence: CASSPKTGSNQPQHF. The entire variable domain, with the rest obtained from reference TRBV5-5 and TRBJ1-5, is as follows: DAGVTQSPTHLIKTRGQQVTLRCSPISGHKSVSWYQQVLGQGPQFIFQYYEKEERGRGNFPDRFSARQFPNYSSELNVNALLLGDSALYLCASSPKTGSNQPQHFGDGTRLSIL.

This clonotype was seen repeatedly, ten times or more. The chain links TRBV7-8 to TRBJ2-7; D may correspond to TRBD1 or TRBD2 (5 bases each). The CDR3 is 14 amino acids. CDR1 is SGHVS and CDR2 is FQNEAQ in the germline V gene. V was clipped by 5 bases and J by 3 bases, with 14 bases between them. CDR3 DNA: TGTGCCAGCAGCCCAGGGTCTAGCAGCTACGAGCAGTACTTC. Its protein is CASSPGSSSYEQYF.

Many counts were recorded for this clonotype. This chain joins TRBV11-2 and TRBJ2-2; D may be TRBD2 (5 bases). V was shortened by 0 bases and J by 3 bases, with 8 bases between the two germline ends. CDR1 and CDR2 (germline): SGHAT, FQNNGV. The CDR3 covers 15 residues. In DNA form, the CDR3 reads TGTGCCAGCAGCTTAGATGAGGGATACACCGGGGAGCTGTTTTTT. It encodes CASSLDEGYTGELFF.

This clonotype has more than one count but fewer than ten. The V and J genes are TRBV27 and TRBJ2-7, with 10 bases aligning to TRBD1. V lost 4 bases and J lost 7; bases outside the gene matches: 10. The CDR3 loop spans 15 amino acids. Germline CDR1 reads MNHEY; CDR2 reads SMNVEV (reference sequence). CDR3 in DNA: TGTGCCAGCAGTTCATCCGGGACAGGGGTTAATGAGCAGTACTTC. The encoded protein is CASSSSGTGVNEQYF.

This clonotype was picked up many times. The chain combines TRBV29-1 with TRBJ2-1; 9 bases are shared with TRBD1. J lost 2 bases, V lost 4 bases, and 12 bases had no gene match. Germline-derived CDR1 and CDR2 are SQVTM and ANQGSEA. CDR3 length equals 17 residues. CDR3 sequence: CSVVQYRDRAAYNEQFF. CDR3 coding DNA: TGCAGCGTTGTGCAATATCGGGACAGGGCAGCCTACAATGAGCAGTTCTTC.

There are a few counts of this clonotype. This chain uses TRBV5-1 with TRBJ1-3; D is uncertain. This CDR3 has 14 residues. V dropped 5 bases and J dropped 0 bases, with 9 bases sitting between them. Germline CDR1 is SGHRS and CDR2 is YFSETQ. Here the CDR3 reads CASSSENSGNTIYF. CDR3 nucleotide sequence: TGCGCCAGCAGTTCAGAAAACTCTGGAAACACCATATATTTT. Full variable domain (missing parts from reference TRBV5-1 and TRBJ1-3): KAGVTQTPRYLIKTRGQQVTLSCSPISGHRSVSWYQQTPGQGLQFLFEYFSETQRNKGNFPGRFSGRQFSNSRSEMNVSTLELGDSALYLCASSSENSGNTIYFGEGSWLTVV.

The CDR3 region has the DNA TGTGCCAGCGATCTCGGACAGGGAGGAGAGACCCAGTACTTC. It is translated as CASDLGQGGETQYF. The chain uses TRBV18 and TRBJ2-5, with 8 bases fitting TRBD1. CDR1 is KGHSH, CDR2 LQKENI, per germline. Trimming cost V 8 bases and J 4 bases; bases outside gene matches: 9. CDR3 length equals 14 residues.